Sequencing of this TCR beta chain was carried out in a study of early T cells in non-severe SARS-CoV-2 infection. Study background: Sequencing used unsorted whole-blood bulk RNA, so chains lack pairing.

The CDR3 runs 13 residues. Trimming removed 6 bases at V and 5 bases at J, with 13 bases between. Germline-derived CDR1 and CDR2 are MNHNS and SASEGT. Study-level points and caveats: Comparison of clonotypes with VDJdb favored anti-spike CD8 responses while missing private and CD4 specificities.

Individual cDNA molecules were tagged with unique molecular identifiers. TCRdb used MiXCR to reprocess the 5' RACE reads, holding one entry per CDR3 protein. This table holds 59,000 or so distinct CDR3 sequences, over 10% found once. Comments on this clonotype: Antigen: not known.

This sequence joins TRBV6-1 and TRBJ2-5; maybe TRBD2 (6 bases). The TCR was taken from an adult who was a healthcare worker with PCR-confirmed SARS-CoV-2 infection or an uninfected control (not recorded which). Sequencing was performed on whole blood, taken at baseline. The CDR3, as DNA: TGTGCCAGCAGCCCAGGGACTTTTGAGACCCAGTACTTC. It specifies CASSPGTFETQYF.